This TCR beta chain was obtained from a study of graft-versus-host responses after intestinal transplantation. Study results and limitations: In recipient marrow, GvH clones were found, and some appeared first in ileum or blood.

About this clone: Its antigen is unknown.

The CDR3 sequence is 15 residues long. The ends lost 0 bases at V and 1 base at J; junction bases unmatched: 3. Germline CDR1 reads SGHNT; CDR2 reads YYREEE (reference sequence). Sequencing used immunoSEQ multiplex PCR; TCRdb keeps in-frame clones, though not all of them. The sample holds approximately 90,000 clones, 85% to 95% seen once. The receptor was derived from a human donor who was the organ donor for an intestinal transplant. This material consisted of unstimulated CD8+ T cells sorted from spleen or lymph node cells, taken before transplant. The J gene is TRBJ2-5, the V gene TRBV5-4, with 7 bases identical to TRBD1. The CDR3 is CASSLGQGSQETQYF. In DNA, the CDR3 is TGTGCCAGCAGCTTGGGACAGGGAAGCCAAGAGACCCAGTACTTC.